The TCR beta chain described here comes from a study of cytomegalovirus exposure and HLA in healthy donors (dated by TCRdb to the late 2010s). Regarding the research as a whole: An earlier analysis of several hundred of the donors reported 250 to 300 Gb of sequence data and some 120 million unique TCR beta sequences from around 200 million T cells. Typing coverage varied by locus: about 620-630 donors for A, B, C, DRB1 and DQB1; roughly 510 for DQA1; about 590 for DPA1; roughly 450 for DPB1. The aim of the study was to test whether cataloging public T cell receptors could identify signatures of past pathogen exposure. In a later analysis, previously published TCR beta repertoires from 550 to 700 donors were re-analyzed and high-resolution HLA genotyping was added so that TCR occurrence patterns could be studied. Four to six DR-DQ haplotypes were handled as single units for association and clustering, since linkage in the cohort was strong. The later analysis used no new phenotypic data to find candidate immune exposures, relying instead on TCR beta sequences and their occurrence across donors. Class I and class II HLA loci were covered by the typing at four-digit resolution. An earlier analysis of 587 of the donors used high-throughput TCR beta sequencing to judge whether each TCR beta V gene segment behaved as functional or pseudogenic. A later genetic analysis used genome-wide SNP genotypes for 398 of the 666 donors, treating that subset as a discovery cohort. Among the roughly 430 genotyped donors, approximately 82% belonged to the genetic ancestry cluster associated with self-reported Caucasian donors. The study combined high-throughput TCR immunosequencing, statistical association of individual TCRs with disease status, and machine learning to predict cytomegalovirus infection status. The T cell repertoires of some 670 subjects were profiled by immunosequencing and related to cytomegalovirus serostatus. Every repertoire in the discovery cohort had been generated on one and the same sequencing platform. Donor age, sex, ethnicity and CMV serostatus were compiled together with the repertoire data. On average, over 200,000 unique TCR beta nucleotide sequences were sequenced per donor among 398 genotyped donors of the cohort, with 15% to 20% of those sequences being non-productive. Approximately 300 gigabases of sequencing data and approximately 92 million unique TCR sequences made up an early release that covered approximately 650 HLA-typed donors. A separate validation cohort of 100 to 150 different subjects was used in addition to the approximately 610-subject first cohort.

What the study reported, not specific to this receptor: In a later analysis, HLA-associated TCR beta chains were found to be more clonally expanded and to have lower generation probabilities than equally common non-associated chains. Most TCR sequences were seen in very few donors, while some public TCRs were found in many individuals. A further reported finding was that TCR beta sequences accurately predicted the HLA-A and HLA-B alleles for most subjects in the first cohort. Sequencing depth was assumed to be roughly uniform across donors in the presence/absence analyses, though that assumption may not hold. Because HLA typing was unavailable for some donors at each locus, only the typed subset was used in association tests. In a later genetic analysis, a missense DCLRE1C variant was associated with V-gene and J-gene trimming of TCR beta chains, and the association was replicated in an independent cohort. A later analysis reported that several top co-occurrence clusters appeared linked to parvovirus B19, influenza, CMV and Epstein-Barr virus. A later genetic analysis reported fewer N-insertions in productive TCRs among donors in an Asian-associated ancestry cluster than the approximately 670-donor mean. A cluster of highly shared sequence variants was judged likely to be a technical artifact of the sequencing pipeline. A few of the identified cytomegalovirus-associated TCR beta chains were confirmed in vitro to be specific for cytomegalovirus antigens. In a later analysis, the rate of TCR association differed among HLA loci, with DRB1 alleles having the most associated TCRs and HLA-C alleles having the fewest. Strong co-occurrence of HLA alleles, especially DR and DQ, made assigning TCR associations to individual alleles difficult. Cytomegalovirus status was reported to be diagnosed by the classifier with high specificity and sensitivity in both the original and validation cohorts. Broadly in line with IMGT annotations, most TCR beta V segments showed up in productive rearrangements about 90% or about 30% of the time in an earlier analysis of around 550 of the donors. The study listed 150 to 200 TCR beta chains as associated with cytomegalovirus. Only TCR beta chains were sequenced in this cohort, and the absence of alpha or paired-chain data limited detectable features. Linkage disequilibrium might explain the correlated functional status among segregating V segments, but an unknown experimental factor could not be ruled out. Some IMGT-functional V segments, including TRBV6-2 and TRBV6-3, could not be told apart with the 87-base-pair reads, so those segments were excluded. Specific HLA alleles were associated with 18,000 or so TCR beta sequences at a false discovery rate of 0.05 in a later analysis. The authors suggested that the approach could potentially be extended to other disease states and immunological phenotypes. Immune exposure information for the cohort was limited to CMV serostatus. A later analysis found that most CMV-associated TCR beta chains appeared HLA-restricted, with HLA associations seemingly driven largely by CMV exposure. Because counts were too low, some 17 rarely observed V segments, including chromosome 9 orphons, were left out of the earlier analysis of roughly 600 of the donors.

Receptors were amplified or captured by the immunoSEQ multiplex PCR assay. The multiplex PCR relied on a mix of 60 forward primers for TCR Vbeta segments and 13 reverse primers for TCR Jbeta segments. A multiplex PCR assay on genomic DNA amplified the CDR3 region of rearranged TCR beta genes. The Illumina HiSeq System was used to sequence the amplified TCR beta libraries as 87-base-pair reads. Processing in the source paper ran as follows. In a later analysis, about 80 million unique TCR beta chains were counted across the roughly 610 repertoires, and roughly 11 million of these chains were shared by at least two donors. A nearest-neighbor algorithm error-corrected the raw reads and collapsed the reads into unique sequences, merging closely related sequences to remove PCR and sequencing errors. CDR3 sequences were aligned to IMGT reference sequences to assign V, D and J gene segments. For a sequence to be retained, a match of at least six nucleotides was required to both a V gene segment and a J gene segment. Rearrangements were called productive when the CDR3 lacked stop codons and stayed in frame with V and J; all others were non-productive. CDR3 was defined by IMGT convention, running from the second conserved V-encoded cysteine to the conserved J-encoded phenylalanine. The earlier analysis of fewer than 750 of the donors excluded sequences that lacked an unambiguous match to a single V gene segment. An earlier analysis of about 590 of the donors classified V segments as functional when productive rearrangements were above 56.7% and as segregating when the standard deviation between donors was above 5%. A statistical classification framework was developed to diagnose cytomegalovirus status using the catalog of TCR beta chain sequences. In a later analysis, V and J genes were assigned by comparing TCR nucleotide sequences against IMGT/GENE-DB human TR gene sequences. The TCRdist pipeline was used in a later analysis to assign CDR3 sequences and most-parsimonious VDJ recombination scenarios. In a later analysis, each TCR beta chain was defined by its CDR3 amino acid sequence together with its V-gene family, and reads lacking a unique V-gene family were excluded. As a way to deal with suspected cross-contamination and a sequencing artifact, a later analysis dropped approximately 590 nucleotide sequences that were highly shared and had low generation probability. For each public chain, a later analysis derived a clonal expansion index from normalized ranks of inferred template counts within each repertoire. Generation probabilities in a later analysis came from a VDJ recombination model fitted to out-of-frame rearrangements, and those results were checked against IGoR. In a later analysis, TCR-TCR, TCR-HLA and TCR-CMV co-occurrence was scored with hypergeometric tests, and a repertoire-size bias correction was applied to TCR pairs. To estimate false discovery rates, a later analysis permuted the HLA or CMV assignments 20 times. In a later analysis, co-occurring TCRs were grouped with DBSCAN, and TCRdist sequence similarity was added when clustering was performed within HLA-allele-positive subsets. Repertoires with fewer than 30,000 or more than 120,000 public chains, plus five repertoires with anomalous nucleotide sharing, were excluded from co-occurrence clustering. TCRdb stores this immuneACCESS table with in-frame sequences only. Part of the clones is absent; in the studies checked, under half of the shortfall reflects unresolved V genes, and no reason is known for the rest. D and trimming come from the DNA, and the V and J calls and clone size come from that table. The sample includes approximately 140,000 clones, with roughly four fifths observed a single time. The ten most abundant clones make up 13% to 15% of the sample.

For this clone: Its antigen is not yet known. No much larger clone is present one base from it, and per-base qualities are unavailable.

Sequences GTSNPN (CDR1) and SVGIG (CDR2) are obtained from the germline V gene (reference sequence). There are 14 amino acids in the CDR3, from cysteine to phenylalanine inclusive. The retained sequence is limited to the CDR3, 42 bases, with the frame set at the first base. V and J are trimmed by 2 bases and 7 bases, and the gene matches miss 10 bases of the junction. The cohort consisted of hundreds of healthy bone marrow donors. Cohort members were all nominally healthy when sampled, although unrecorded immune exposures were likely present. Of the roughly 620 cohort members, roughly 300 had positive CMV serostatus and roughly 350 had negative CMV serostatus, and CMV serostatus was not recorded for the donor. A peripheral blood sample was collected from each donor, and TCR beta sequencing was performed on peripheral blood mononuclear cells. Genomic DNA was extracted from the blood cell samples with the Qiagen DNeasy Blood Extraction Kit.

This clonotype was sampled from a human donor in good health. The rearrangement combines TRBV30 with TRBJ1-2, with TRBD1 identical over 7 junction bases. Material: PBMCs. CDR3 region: CAWSPTQTGSGYTF. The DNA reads TGTGCCTGGAGTCCCACCCAGACAGGGAGTGGCTACACCTTC. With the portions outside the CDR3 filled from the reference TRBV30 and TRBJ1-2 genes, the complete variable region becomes SQTIHQWPATLVQPVGSPLSLECTVEGTSNPNLYWYRQAAGRGLQLLFYSVGIGQISSEVPQNLSASRPQDRQFILSSKKLLLSDSGFYLCAWSPTQTGSGYTFGSGTRLTVV.